This T cell receptor beta chain originates from a study of shared clonotypes between healthy human individuals. This CDR3 is 17 amino acids long. Germline loops: CDR1 LGHNA, CDR2 YNFKEQ. V lost 2 bases to trimming and J lost 0 bases, with 14 bases between them. Assay: immunoSEQ multiplex PCR; the TCRdb copy retains only in-frame clones and omits some. The sample shows fewer than 400,000 clones, 74% of them seen only once. J is TRBJ1-3 and V is TRBV4-2; D remains unclear. This sequence was found in a man aged 30-40 years in good health. The sequenced material came from memory CD4+ T cells sorted from blood. Subset of the sample: CD45RA-negative fraction. The CDR3 loop is CASSQSSGVLSGNTIYF. Here the CDR3 DNA reads TGTGCCAGCAGCCAAAGTTCCGGGGTCCTCTCTGGAAACACCATATATTTT.